This entry lists 9 T cell receptor beta chains sequenced from one sample in a study of blood T cell repertoires in COVID-19. The data were produced by immunoSEQ multiplex PCR, yet TCRdb's version contains in-frame clones alone and is incomplete. The sample holds about 20,000 clones, roughly 90% seen once. Sequenced: peripheral blood. The origin of the receptors is a woman aged 55-69 years with active COVID-19.

The rearrangement uses TRBV7-3 and TRBJ2-1; D may be TRBD2 (5 bases). CDR1 and CDR2 (germline): SGHTA, FQGTGA. This CDR3 spans 14 amino acids. V was shortened by 5 bases and J by 1 base, with 9 bases between the two germline ends. The CDR3 bases are TGTGCCAGCAGCCTTAGCGCATCCTACAATGAGCAGTTCTTC. Protein product: CASSLSASYNEQFF.

The chain employs TRBV27 and TRBJ1-6, with a possible D match to TRBD1 (5 bases). The V gene lost 3 bases and the J gene lost 4 bases, with 13 bases spanning the gap. This CDR3 has 16 residues. Germline CDR1 is MNHEY and CDR2 is SMNVEV (reference sequence). CDR3 amino acids: CASSFGDRGYNSPLHF. In DNA form, the CDR3 reads TGTGCCAGCAGTTTCGGGGACCGGGGGTATAATTCACCCCTCCACTTT.

The chain links TRBV7-9 to TRBJ2-2; D gene ambiguous. The CDR3 covers 14 residues. Germline CDR1 is SEHNR and CDR2 is FQNEAQ (reference sequence). Between the trimmed V and J ends, which lost 5 bases and 6 bases, there was a span of 13 bases. The DNA of the CDR3 is TGTGCCAGCAGCCGTGACACGGCTGCCGGGGAGCTGTTTTTT. Protein product: CASSRDTAAGELFF.

This clone came up once. The chain employs TRBV2 and TRBJ1-2; 11 positions agree with TRBD1. V gave up 6 bases and J gave up 7 bases; unmatched junction bases: 4. Germline V gene lookup returns CDR1 SNHLY and CDR2 FYNNEI. The CDR3 extends over 13 amino acids. DNA of the CDR3: TGTGCCAGCAGCAGCGGACAGGGGGCTGGCTACACCTTC. Protein sequence: CASSSGQGAGYTF.

This chain joins TRBV6-4 and TRBJ2-2; TRBD2 matches 11 bases. CDR3 length: 14 amino acids. V lost 4 bases, J lost 5 bases, and 0 bases stayed unmatched. Germline V gene data show CDR1 as MRHNA and CDR2 as SNTAGT. For the CDR3, the DNA is TGTGCCAGCAGTGCTAGCGGGGGGACCGGGGAGCTGTTTTTT. Translation gives CASSASGGTGELFF.

The chain combines TRBV19 with TRBJ1-2; D is unresolved. V dropped 3 bases and J dropped 8 bases, with 10 bases sitting between them. The V gene's germline CDR1 is LNHDA and CDR2 SQIVND (reference sequence). The CDR3 has 12 amino acids. The CDR3, as DNA: TGTGCCAGTAGTATTGAGAATCGGGGCTACACCTTC. Translation gives CASSIENRGYTF.

The chain is built from TRBV10-2 and TRBJ2-7, with 7 bases aligning to TRBD1. CDR1 is WSHSY and CDR2 is SAAADI in the germline V gene. The J segment lost 2 bases and the V segment lost 7 bases, leaving 8 bases of the junction unmatched. The CDR3 length is 14 residues. The CDR3 nucleotides are TGCGCCAGCAAACCCGGGACAGAGCCCTACGAGCAGTACTTC. It yields the protein CASKPGTEPYEQYF.

The table lists this clone with a count of one. J is TRBJ1-6 and V is TRBV15, with D perhaps TRBD1 (5 bases). V lost 0 bases and J lost 6, with 18 bases in between. The CDR3 sequence is 18 residues long. Germline V CDR1 and CDR2: LNHNV, YYDKDF (reference sequence). CDR3 coding DNA: TGTGCCACCAGCAGAGATCGTGACGGGACTCACTTTAATTCACCCCTCCACTTT. Translated: CATSRDRDGTHFNSPLHF.

This sequence joins TRBV10-3 and TRBJ2-7; 9 bases fit TRBD2. The germline V gene encodes CDR1 ENHRY and CDR2 SYGVKD. CDR3 length equals 14 residues. V lost 7 bases to trimming and J lost 5 bases; unmatched junction nucleotides: 9. The CDR3 DNA reads TGTGCCATCACCCCGGGACTAGCTTTCGACGAGCAGTACTTC. Protein: CAITPGLAFDEQYF.